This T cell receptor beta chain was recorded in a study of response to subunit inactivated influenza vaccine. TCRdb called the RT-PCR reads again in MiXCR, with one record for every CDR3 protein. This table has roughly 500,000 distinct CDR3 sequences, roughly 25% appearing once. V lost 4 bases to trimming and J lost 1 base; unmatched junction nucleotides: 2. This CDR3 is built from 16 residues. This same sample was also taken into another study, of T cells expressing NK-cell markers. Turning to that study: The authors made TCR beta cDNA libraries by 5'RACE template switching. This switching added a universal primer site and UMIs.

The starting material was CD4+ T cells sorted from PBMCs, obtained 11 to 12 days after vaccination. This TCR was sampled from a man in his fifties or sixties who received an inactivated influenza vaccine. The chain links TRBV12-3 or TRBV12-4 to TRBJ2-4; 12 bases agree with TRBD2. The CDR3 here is CASSSGTSGAKNIQYF. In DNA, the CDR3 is TGTGCCAGCAGTTCCGGGACTAGCGGGGCCAAAAACATTCAGTACTTC.